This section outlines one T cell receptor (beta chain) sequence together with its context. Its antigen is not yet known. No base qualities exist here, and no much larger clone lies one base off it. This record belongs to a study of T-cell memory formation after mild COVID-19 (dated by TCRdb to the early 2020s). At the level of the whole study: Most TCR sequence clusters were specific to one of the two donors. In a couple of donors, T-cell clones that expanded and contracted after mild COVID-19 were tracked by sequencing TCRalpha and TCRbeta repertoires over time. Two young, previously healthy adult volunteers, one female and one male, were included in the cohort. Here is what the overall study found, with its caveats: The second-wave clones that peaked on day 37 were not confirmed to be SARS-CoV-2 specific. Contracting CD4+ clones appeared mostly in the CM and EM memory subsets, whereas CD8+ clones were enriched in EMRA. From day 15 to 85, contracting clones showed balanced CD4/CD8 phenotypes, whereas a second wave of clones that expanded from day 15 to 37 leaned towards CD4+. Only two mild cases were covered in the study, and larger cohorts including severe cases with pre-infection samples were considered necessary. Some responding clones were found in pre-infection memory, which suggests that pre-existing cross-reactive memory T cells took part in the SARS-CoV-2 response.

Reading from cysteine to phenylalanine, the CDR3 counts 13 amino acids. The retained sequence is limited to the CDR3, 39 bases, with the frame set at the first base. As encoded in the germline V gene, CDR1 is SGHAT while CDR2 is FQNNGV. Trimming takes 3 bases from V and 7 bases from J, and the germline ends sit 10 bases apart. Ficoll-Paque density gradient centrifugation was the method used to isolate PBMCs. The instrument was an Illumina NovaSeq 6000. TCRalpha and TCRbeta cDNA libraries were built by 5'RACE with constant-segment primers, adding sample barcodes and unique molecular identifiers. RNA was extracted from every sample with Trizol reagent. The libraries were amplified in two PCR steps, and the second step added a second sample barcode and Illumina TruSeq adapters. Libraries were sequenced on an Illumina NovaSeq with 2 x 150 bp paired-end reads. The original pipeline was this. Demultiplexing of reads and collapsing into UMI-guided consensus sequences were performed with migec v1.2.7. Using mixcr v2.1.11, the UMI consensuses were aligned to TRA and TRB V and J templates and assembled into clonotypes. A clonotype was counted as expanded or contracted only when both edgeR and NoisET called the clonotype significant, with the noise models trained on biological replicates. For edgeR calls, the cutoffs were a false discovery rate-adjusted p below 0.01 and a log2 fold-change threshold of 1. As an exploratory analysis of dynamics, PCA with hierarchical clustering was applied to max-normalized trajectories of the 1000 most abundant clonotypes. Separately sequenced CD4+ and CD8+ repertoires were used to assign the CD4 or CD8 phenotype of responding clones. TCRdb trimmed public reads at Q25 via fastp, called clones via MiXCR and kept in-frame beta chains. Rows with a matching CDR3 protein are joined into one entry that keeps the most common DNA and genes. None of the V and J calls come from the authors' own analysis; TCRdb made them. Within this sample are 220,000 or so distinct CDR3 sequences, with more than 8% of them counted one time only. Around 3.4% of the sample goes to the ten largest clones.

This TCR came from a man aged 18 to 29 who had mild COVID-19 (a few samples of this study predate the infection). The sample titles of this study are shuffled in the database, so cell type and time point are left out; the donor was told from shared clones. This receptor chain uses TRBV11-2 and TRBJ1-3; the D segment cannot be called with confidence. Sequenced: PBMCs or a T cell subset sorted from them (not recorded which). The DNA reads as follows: TGTGCCAGCAGCTTGGGGTCGAGGAACACCATATATTTT. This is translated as CASSLGSRNTIYF.